This TCR beta chain was obtained from a study of regulatory T cells in long-lasting Graves disease. Building the TCR beta libraries relied on iRepertoire HTBI primers, and CDR3 regions underwent Arm-PCR. MiXCR was run by TCRdb on the multiplex PCR reads, yielding one entry per CDR3 protein. The sample records approximately 470,000 distinct CDR3 sequences, 20% being singletons. The CDR3 spans 19 residues. V lost 6 bases and J lost 2; bases outside the gene matches: 14. Germline CDR1 LNHDA, CDR2 SQIVND (reference sequence). The time point: persistent/refractory GD, antithyroid drugs over 5 years with positive TRAb. The TCR library was made from RNA extracted from PBMCs.

The receptor's source is a female donor with Graves disease. Source: peripheral blood mononuclear cells (PBMCs), taken when the disease was refractory, from a patient treated with antithyroid drugs. The V gene is TRBV19, the J gene TRBJ2-2; TRBD2 matches at 11 bases. The CDR3 sequence: CASRRTSGSQLGNTGELFF. As DNA, the CDR3 is TGTGCCAGTAGGCGGACTAGCGGGTCCCAGCTTGGTAACACCGGGGAGCTGTTTTTT.